Reported below is one TCR beta chain. This specimen comes from a study of control samples from healthy donors and cancer patients. Deletions cut 0 bases from V and 5 bases from J, with 13 bases between. This CDR3 spans 15 amino acids. Germline V gives CDR1 LGHDT, CDR2 YNNKEL (reference sequence). Using immunoSEQ multiplex PCR, the repertoire was profiled, and TCRdb retains in-frame clones only, with some absent. The table lists some 150,000 clones, around 94% of them singletons. The chain recombines TRBV3-1 (or the pseudogene TRBV3-2) with TRBJ1-2; D may be TRBD1 (6 bases). Sequenced sample: PBMCs. The clonotype was recovered from a man in his 60s with colorectal cancer. CDR3 nucleotides: TGTGCCAGCAGCCAAGATAGCAGGGGAAGGTATGGCTACACCTTC. It is translated as CASSQDSRGRYGYTF.